This TCR beta chain was found in a study of T cell clones after liver transplantation. About the research overall: TCRbeta sequencing after a pre-transplant mixed lymphocyte reaction identified graft-donor-reactive clones, later tracked in post-transplant blood.

In this sample, this clone is medium-sized (0.01 to 0.1%). Assay: immunoSEQ multiplex PCR; the TCRdb copy retains only in-frame clones and omits some. The top ten clones hold approximately 33% of a sample with about 12,000 clones, 70% to 85% of them seen once. The CDR3 is made up of 13 amino acids. Per germline, CDR1 SGHDT and CDR2 YYEEEE. Trimming cost V 0 bases and J 7 bases, with 11 bases left between them. The sequencing used CD8+ T cells from blood, collected at the 22-month timepoint. The clonotype comes from a human patient who received a liver transplant. Part of the T cells may come from the graft donor. The V and J genes are TRBV5-6 and TRBJ2-7, with D possibly called TRBD1 or TRBD2 (6 bases each). The CDR3 is CASSLEGEVEQYF. The DNA for the CDR3 is TGTGCCAGCAGCTTGGAGGGGGAGGTTGAGCAGTACTTC.